Detailed here is one T cell receptor (beta chain). A PCR-confirmed or clinician-diagnosed COVID-19 case had contacted exposed participants within 2 weeks of entry. Assay: immunoSEQ multiplex PCR; the TCRdb copy retains only in-frame clones and omits some. This sample has some 190,000 clones; 84% occur once, and the top ten carry about 3.2%. The data originate from a study of blood T cell repertoires in COVID-19. Whole-study context: COVID-19 samples, acute and convalescent, were from the United States, Italy and Spain. Sources were T cells, B-cell-depleted T cells, or PBMCs; the material itself was cDNA or gDNA.

CDR1 is SGHRS and CDR2 is YFSETQ in the germline V gene. This CDR3 is 14 amino acids long. Trimming took 6 bases from V and 3 from J, leaving 15 bases between them. The sample comprised PBMCs or T cells enriched from blood (not recorded which). The J gene is TRBJ1-1, the V gene TRBV5-1; D possibly corresponds to TRBD1 (6 bases). This TCR came from a woman in her twenties or thirties who had been exposed to COVID-19. CDR3 residues: CASTRGGGDTEAFF. The CDR3 DNA reads TGCGCCAGCACCAGGGGCGGTGGGGACACTGAAGCTTTCTTT.